This T cell receptor (beta chain) was retrieved from a study of regulatory T cells in long-lasting Graves disease. The CDR3 runs to 13 residues. V lost 6 bases and J lost 4, with 10 bases in between. Per the germline V gene, CDR1 is SGDLS and CDR2 is YYNGEE. To make TCR beta libraries, researchers used iRepertoire HTBI primers and Arm-PCR of CDR3 regions. From the multiplex PCR reads, TCRdb called clonotypes with MiXCR, one entry per CDR3 protein. The data hold around 450,000 distinct CDR3 sequences, with under 15% observed a single time. This sample's time point: newly diagnosed GD, antithyroid drugs for less than 3 months. RNA from PBMCs was the source of the TCR library. Patients were enrolled at an endocrinology department in Xi'an, China. With regard to this clonotype: Its antigen is not identified.

Study conclusions and caveats: Relative to new patients (roughly 950), persistent patients exhibited greater sharing of public clonotypes (approximately 2,700). Preferential use of TRBV28, TRBJ1-2 and TRBJ2-5 was seen in persistent disease.

These data were likewise used in another study, on T cells in Graves' hyperthyroidism and ophthalmopathy.

The chain links TRBV9 to TRBJ2-2; perhaps TRBD2 as D (6 bases). The TCR originated in a woman aged 25 to 45 with Graves disease. The specimen comprised peripheral blood mononuclear cells (PBMCs), sampled at new diagnosis, from a patient treated with antithyroid drugs. The CDR3 DNA follows: TGTGCCAGCAACGGGGGAGGCACCGGGGAGCTGTTTTTT. It translates to CASNGGGTGELFF.